Shown below are 20 T cell receptor beta chains from a single sample sequenced in a study of graft-versus-host responses after intestinal transplantation. Profiled with immunoSEQ multiplex PCR; TCRdb holds only in-frame clones, not every one. The sample has around 120,000 clones; roughly nine tenths are singletons. Antigens for these TCRs are unknown. The sequenced sample was unstimulated CD4+ T cells sorted from spleen or lymph node cells, obtained before intestinal transplant. These receptors originate from a human donor who received an intestinal transplant.

The table lists this clone with a count of one. V gene TRBV10-2 combines with J gene TRBJ2-3; no definite D call. Germline CDR1 reads WSHSY; CDR2 reads SAAADI. Trimming cost V 4 bases and J 0 bases, with 11 bases left between them. CDR3 length: 15 amino acids. The CDR3 loop reads CASSVDPLSTDTQYF. The DNA of the CDR3 is TGCGCCAGCAGTGTCGATCCACTTAGCACAGATACGCAGTATTTT.

The chain links TRBV9 to TRBJ1-1, with unresolved D. Germline loops: CDR1 SGDLS, CDR2 YYNGEE. This CDR3 has 13 amino acids. Between the trimmed V and J ends, which lost 2 bases and 0 bases, there was a span of 5 bases. This CDR3 reads CASSVEMNTEAFF. The CDR3 nucleotides are TGTGCCAGCAGCGTGGAGATGAACACTGAAGCTTTCTTT.

The gene calls are TRBV7-9 and TRBJ2-7, with TRBD1 matching over 7 bases. The V gene end was trimmed by 4 bases and the J gene end by 2 bases; junction bases not matched to a gene: 5. CDR1 and CDR2 from the germline V gene are SEHNR and FQNEAQ (reference sequence). The CDR3 is 14 amino acids. CDR3 DNA sequence: TGTGCCAGCAGCTCTCTAACAGGGGCCTACGAGCAGTACTTC. Protein product: CASSSLTGAYEQYF.

V usage is TRBV6-1 and J usage is TRBJ2-2, with TRBD1 identical over 8 bases. This CDR3 is built from 15 residues. The J segment lost 2 bases and the V segment lost 6 bases, leaving 5 bases of the junction unmatched. The germline CDR1 and CDR2 sequences are MNHNS and SASEGT. The CDR3 sequence: CASREQGGNTGELFF. CDR3 nucleotide sequence: TGTGCCAGCAGAGAACAGGGGGGAAACACCGGGGAGCTGTTTTTT.

The chain couples TRBV5-1 to TRBJ2-7, with 7 nucleotides matching TRBD1. Germline CDR1 is SGHRS and CDR2 is YFSETQ. The ends lost 4 bases at V and 0 bases at J; junction bases unmatched: 7. The CDR3 length is 15 residues. CDR3: CASSPQGSSSYEQYF. DNA for the CDR3: TGCGCCAGCAGCCCACAGGGGAGTAGCTCCTACGAGCAGTACTTC.

The chain uses TRBV11-2 and TRBJ1-1; D might be TRBD1 (6 bases). Trimming left V 6 bases short and J 2 bases short, with 13 bases between. This CDR3 spans 14 amino acids. Germline V lookup: CDR1 SGHAT, CDR2 FQNNGV. The CDR3, as DNA: TGTGCCAGCAGAGCGGGACACAGAAACACTGAAGCTTTCTTT. Protein: CASRAGHRNTEAFF. Filled out from reference TRBV11-2 and TRBJ1-1, the complete variable domain reads EAGVAQSPRYKIIEKRQSVAFWCNPISGHATLYWYQQILGQGPKLLIQFQNNGVVDDSQLPKDRFSAERLKGVDSTLKIQPAKLEDSAVYLCASRAGHRNTEAFFGQGTRLTVV.

The chain has TRBV10-1 and TRBJ2-1; TRBD2 might be the D (7 bases). From germline, CDR1 is WNHNN and CDR2 SYGVQD (reference sequence). CDR3 size: 13 residues. V lost 5 bases, J lost 9 bases, and 14 bases lay in between. CDR3 amino acids: CASSKGGNGEQFF. CDR3 bases: TGCGCCAGCAGTAAGGGGGGGAATGGTGAGCAGTTCTTC.

The chain links TRBV7-9 to TRBJ2-3; 12 bases map to TRBD2. The CDR3 runs to 16 residues. The J segment lost 1 base and the V segment lost 5 bases, leaving 4 bases of the junction unmatched. CDR1 and CDR2 (germline): SEHNR, FQNEAQ (reference sequence). The CDR3 loop is CASSTSGRSRTDTQYF. DNA for the CDR3: TGTGCCAGCAGCACTAGCGGGAGGTCTCGCACAGATACGCAGTATTTT.

This clone has just a few counts. The sample has other DNA sequences that encode this CDR3 too. Here the CDR3 reads CASSSGQLNTEAFF. CDR3 DNA: TGTGCCAGCAGTTCGGGACAGCTGAACACTGAAGCTTTCTTT. The chain has TRBV5-4 and TRBJ1-1, with 7 bases aligning to TRBD1. Germline assignment: CDR1 SGHNT and CDR2 YYREEE (reference sequence). Trimming cost V 5 bases and J 0 bases; bases outside gene matches: 4. The CDR3 consists of 14 residues. Complete variable domain (other parts from reference TRBV5-4 and TRBJ1-1): ETGVTQSPTHLIKTRGQQVTLRCSSQSGHNTVSWYQQALGQGPQFIFQYYREEENGRGNFPPRFSGLQFPNYSSELNVNALELDDSALYLCASSSGQLNTEAFFGQGTRLTVV.

The chain uses TRBV5-6 and TRBJ2-3, with D perhaps TRBD2 (6 bases). Trimming took off 2 bases at V and 0 bases at J, with 10 bases between the two ends. The V gene's germline CDR1 is SGHDT and CDR2 YYEEEE. There are 15 residues in the CDR3. CDR3 sequence (DNA): TGTGCCAGCAGCTTCATAGCGGCTAGCACAGATACGCAGTATTTT. This translates into CASSFIAASTDTQYF.

In DNA, the CDR3 is TGTGCCAGCTGGGAGGGGGGGGGAAATTACGAGCAGTACTTC. Translated, it gives CASWEGGGNYEQYF. This chain connects TRBV6-5 to TRBJ2-7; weak D call: TRBD2 (7 bases). The CDR3 loop spans 14 amino acids. With 8 bases removed from V and 4 bases from J, the gap between germline ends came to 18 bases. Germline V lookup: CDR1 MNHEY, CDR2 SVGAGI.

The chain uses TRBV5-1 and TRBJ2-7; tentatively, D is TRBD2 (5 bases). Trimming pared 2 bases from V and 0 bases from J, leaving 15 bases between. Germline CDR1 reads SGHRS; CDR2 reads YFSETQ. The CDR3 extends over 16 amino acids. CDR3 amino acids: CASSLGRSGNSYEQYF. The CDR3 DNA sequence: TGCGCCAGCAGCTTAGGGCGTTCCGGGAACTCCTACGAGCAGTACTTC.

The V call is TRBV5-1, the J call TRBJ2-5, with 9 bases aligning to TRBD1. This CDR3 is 16 amino acids long. The J segment lost 2 bases and the V segment lost 0 bases, leaving 5 bases of the junction unmatched. Germline lookup yields CDR1 SGHRS and CDR2 YFSETQ. CDR3 loop: CASSLDMTGGQETQYF. CDR3 sequence (DNA): TGCGCCAGCAGCTTGGACATGACAGGGGGACAAGAGACCCAGTACTTC.

V and J are TRBV9 and TRBJ2-1; TRBD2 aligns across 16 bases. From germline, CDR1 is SGDLS and CDR2 YYNGEE. V was clipped by 4 bases and J by 4 bases; unmatched bases: 5. The CDR3 is 17 residues long. In DNA, the CDR3 is TGTGCCAGCAGCACGGGACTAGCGGGAGGGCCTTACAATGAGCAGTTCTTC. Encoded protein: CASSTGLAGGPYNEQFF.

The rearrangement uses TRBV28 and TRBJ2-3; TRBD2 matches at 7 bases. Germline lookup yields CDR1 MDHEN and CDR2 SYDVKM. There are 13 residues in the CDR3. Trimming at V came to 2 bases and at J to 10 bases, leaving 6 bases not matched to a gene. In DNA form, the CDR3 reads TGTGCCAGCAGTTTAGCGGGAGATAGTGCGCAGTATTTT. This gives the protein CASSLAGDSAQYF.

This rearrangement joins TRBV9 to TRBJ2-2; 10 nucleotides agree with TRBD1. This CDR3 is 17 amino acids long. Germline loops: CDR1 SGDLS, CDR2 YYNGEE. After removal of 4 bases from V and 4 bases from J, the junction contained 10 bases not matched to a gene. The DNA for the CDR3 is TGTGCCAGCAGCCCCAGAACAGACAGGGGGCCCACCGGGGAGCTGTTTTTT. The encoded protein is CASSPRTDRGPTGELFF.

In its sample, this clone was seen once. The V and J genes are TRBV7-9 and TRBJ1-2; 8 bases are a match to TRBD1. Germline CDR1 reads SEHNR; CDR2 reads FQNEAQ (reference sequence). Losses at the gene ends were 5 bases for V and 3 bases for J; bases not matched to a gene: 14. This CDR3 has 17 amino acids. CDR3 amino acids: CASSRSGQGGIYYGYTF. In DNA, the CDR3 is TGTGCCAGCAGCCGGTCCGGACAGGGCGGAATCTACTATGGCTACACCTTC.

Turning to this clone: The same CDR3 arises from other DNA sequences in this sample as well. V usage is TRBV28 and J usage is TRBJ1-5; 7 bases are a match to TRBD1. Germline V CDR1 and CDR2: MDHEN, SYDVKM. Unmatched junction bases numbered 3, after V lost 5 bases and J lost 2 bases. There are 14 residues in the CDR3. CDR3 in DNA: TGTGCCAGCAGTCTCACAGGGGGCAATCAGCCCCAGCATTTT. The encoded protein is CASSLTGGNQPQHF.

The rearrangement joins TRBV30 to TRBJ2-5; 8 bases align to TRBD2. CDR1 is GTSNPN, CDR2 SVGIG, per germline (reference sequence). Trimming removed 0 bases from V and 5 bases from J; junction bases left unmatched: 11. This CDR3 comprises 16 residues. The CDR3 DNA reads as TGTGCCTGGAGTGTATCGGGGGGGGCTCGGTGGGAGACCCAGTACTTC. It encodes CAWSVSGGARWETQYF.

This clone was detected once. The rearrangement uses TRBV19 and TRBJ1-2; D is unclear. Germline CDR1 LNHDA, CDR2 SQIVND (reference sequence). Trimming cost V 5 bases and J 8 bases, with 27 bases left between them. This CDR3 has 17 residues. The CDR3 DNA reads TGTGCCAGTAGTCTGCCTCCGGGTGGCAATAATGTGAGGGGCTACACCTTC. This codes for CASSLPPGGNNVRGYTF.